These 17 T cell receptor beta chains originate from one sample sequenced in a study of vaccination and CD4 T cells after COVID-19. Their antigens are not known. At the Johns Hopkins FTIC core, DNA taken from cultured CD4+ T cells was sequenced by way of the Oncomine TCR Beta short-read assay. TCRdb analysed the PCR reads with MiXCR anew, one entry per CDR3 protein. The data show 10,000 or so distinct CDR3 sequences, 65% to 80% seen once. As to treatment: 10-day PBMC culture with coronavirus spike peptide pools or control peptides (ViraFEST assay). Sequencing was carried out using CD4+ T cells from blood, cultured in vitro. The receptor set was obtained from a human donor who had recovered from COVID-19.

The chain has TRBV28 and TRBJ1-2; D remains unclear. V shed 3 bases and J shed 5 bases, with 7 bases lying between them. This CDR3 has 12 amino acids. The germline gives CDR1 MDHEN, CDR2 SYDVKM. CDR3 bases: TGTGCCAGCAGTTTCAGAGGGTATGGCTACACCTTC. Protein product: CASSFRGYGYTF.

This clonotype occurred a few times. The chain has TRBV20-1 and TRBJ2-1; D ambiguous. V was pared by 3 bases and J by 10 bases, with 16 bases between. The germline CDR1 and CDR2 sequences are DFQATT and SNEGSKA (reference sequence). The CDR3 sequence is 13 residues long. The CDR3: CSASLDPIREQFF. The CDR3 nucleotides read TGCAGTGCTAGTTTAGACCCAATAAGAGAGCAGTTCTTC.

This chain uses TRBV20-1 with TRBJ1-2; a weak D match, TRBD1 (6 bases). Germline-derived CDR1 and CDR2 are DFQATT and SNEGSKA (reference sequence). This CDR3 contains 14 residues. Deletions cut 4 bases from V and 3 bases from J, with 15 bases between. The CDR3 DNA follows: TGCAGTGCTATACCGGACAGTTCATACTATGGCTACACCTTC. It is translated as CSAIPDSSYYGYTF.

The genes are TRBV14 and TRBJ2-3; 8 bases line up with TRBD2. Germline V CDR1 and CDR2: SGHDN, FVKESK. The V and J ends lost 7 bases and 2 bases, in that order; junction bases with no gene match: 11. The CDR3 runs to 16 residues. The CDR3 loop is CASIDQASGYTDTQYF. The CDR3 nucleotides read TGTGCCAGCATCGATCAGGCTAGCGGGTACACAGATACGCAGTATTTT.

This clonotype is medium-sized by share. V and J are TRBV27 and TRBJ1-1; D possibly corresponds to TRBD1 (6 bases). CDR3 length: 16 amino acids. The V and J ends lost 4 bases and 5 bases respectively, with 20 bases between them. CDR1 and CDR2 (germline): MNHEY, SMNVEV (reference sequence). The CDR3 DNA reads TGTGCCAGCAGTTCCCCTATCGGGGGCCGAGGGACTGAAGCTTTCTTT. This sequence encodes CASSSPIGGRGTEAFF.

This clonotype was detected once. The chain employs TRBV28 and TRBJ2-6; no clear D. This CDR3 has 15 amino acids. V gave up 3 bases and J gave up 0 bases, with 6 bases separating them. CDR1 and CDR2 from the germline V gene are MDHEN and SYDVKM. This chain's CDR3 is CASSFGSSGANVLTF. For the CDR3, the DNA is TGTGCCAGCAGTTTCGGTAGCTCTGGGGCCAACGTCCTGACTTTC.

This rearrangement joins TRBV27 to TRBJ1-5; D ambiguous. The CDR3 runs 14 residues. Germline lookup yields CDR1 MNHEY and CDR2 SMNVEV (reference sequence). Trimming took off 2 bases at V and 4 bases at J, with 9 bases between the two ends. Written as DNA, the CDR3 is TGTGCCAGCAGTTTAAGTACACCAAATCAGCCCCAGCATTTT. Its protein product is CASSLSTPNQPQHF.

The chain carries TRBV20-1 and TRBJ2-6; D ambiguous. Germline V CDR1 and CDR2: DFQATT, SNEGSKA (reference sequence). Trimming took 6 bases from V and 3 from J, leaving 15 bases between them. The CDR3 sequence is 15 residues long. The CDR3, as DNA: TGCAGTGCGCGCCCCACAGTGGGTGGGGCCAACGTCCTGACTTTC. Translation: CSARPTVGGANVLTF.

The rearrangement joins TRBV7-3 to TRBJ2-5, with 7 nucleotides matching TRBD1. CDR3 size: 16 residues. With V trimmed by 2 bases and J by 7 bases, 13 bases remained unmatched. Germline CDR1 and CDR2: SGHTA and FQGTGA. The CDR3 reads CASSLVGTVPIGTQYF. The CDR3 nucleotides are TGTGCCAGCAGCTTAGTCGGGACAGTCCCAATTGGGACCCAGTACTTC.

This chain links TRBV11-2 with TRBJ2-1, with 9 bases matching TRBD1. CDR3 length: 15 amino acids. The trim removed 5 bases at V and 4 bases at J, leaving 6 bases unmatched. Germline CDR1 is SGHAT and CDR2 is FQNNGV. CDR3 region: CASSRTGTGYNEQFF. As DNA, the CDR3 is TGTGCCAGCAGCCGTACCGGGACAGGGTACAATGAGCAGTTCTTC.

J is TRBJ2-2 and V is TRBV2, with D possibly matching TRBD2 (5 bases). Germline lookup yields CDR1 SNHLY and CDR2 FYNNEI. V was clipped by 5 bases and J by 0 bases, with 10 bases between them. The CDR3 runs to 15 residues. The CDR3 DNA reads as TGTGCCAGCAGTCCCGGAGCGGCGAACACCGGGGAGCTGTTTTTT. Translating it yields CASSPGAANTGELFF.

V and J are TRBV7-8 and TRBJ1-5; D is unresolved. CDR3 length: 16 amino acids. Trimming took off 1 base at V and 4 bases at J, with 14 bases between the two ends. The germline CDR1 and CDR2 sequences are SGHVS and FQNEAQ. CDR3 sequence reads: CASSLDVPRGNQPQHF. DNA for the CDR3: TGTGCCAGCAGCTTAGACGTACCCCGGGGTAATCAGCCCCAGCATTTT.

This chain links TRBV2 with TRBJ2-7; D is unclear. Germline V gene sequence: CDR1 SNHLY, CDR2 FYNNEI. V shed 6 bases and J shed 6 bases, with 18 bases lying between them. The CDR3 consists of 14 residues. CDR3 sequence (DNA): TGTGCCAGCAGAGCTACCGGGCTGATTGGCGAGCAGTACTTC. This encodes CASRATGLIGEQYF.

This chain links TRBV5-1 with TRBJ2-5; no clear D gene. CDR1 and CDR2 from the germline V gene are SGHRS and YFSETQ. This CDR3 has 16 residues. Between the trimmed V and J ends, which lost 0 bases and 0 bases, there was a span of 12 bases. The DNA for the CDR3 is TGCGCCAGCAGCTTGGTTGCACTACCTTACCAAGAGACCCAGTACTTC. Amino acid sequence: CASSLVALPYQETQYF. Filled out from reference TRBV5-1 and TRBJ2-5, the complete variable domain reads KAGVTQTPRYLIKTRGQQVTLSCSPISGHRSVSWYQQTPGQGLQFLFEYFSETQRNKGNFPGRFSGRQFSNSRSEMNVSTLELGDSALYLCASSLVALPYQETQYFGPGTRLLVL.

V usage is TRBV7-2 and J usage is TRBJ2-5; D gene uncertain. Germline-derived CDR1 and CDR2 are SGHTA and FQGNSA. V lost 2 bases and J lost 9, with 22 bases in between. This CDR3 spans 16 amino acids. The CDR3 sequence: CASSLFLVRRVSAQYF. The CDR3 DNA reads TGTGCCAGCAGCTTATTCCTCGTTCGTCGCGTCTCAGCCCAGTACTTC.

The chain is built from TRBV7-3 and TRBJ1-1, with D unclear. Germline CDR1 SGHTA, CDR2 FQGTGA. V lost 1 base to trimming and J lost 1 base, with 4 bases between them. CDR3 length: 13 residues. The CDR3 coding sequence is TGTGCCAGCAGCTTAATACGGAACACTGAAGCTTTCTTT. Translated: CASSLIRNTEAFF.

The chain combines TRBV19 with TRBJ2-3; no clear D gene. Trimming took off 6 bases at V and 3 bases at J, with 10 bases between the two ends. The CDR3 runs 13 residues. Germline CDR1 and CDR2: LNHDA and SQIVND (reference sequence). The CDR3 region is CASSNARTDTQYF. CDR3 nucleotide sequence: TGTGCCAGTAGCAATGCTAGGACAGATACGCAGTATTTT.